What follows is one T cell receptor (beta chain) and its context. The data are from a study of blood T cells in healthy people across ages. V was shortened by 5 bases and J by 4 bases, with 14 bases between the two germline ends. The CDR3 has 14 amino acids. Primers used in a second PCR of roughly 6 to 12 cycles were a sample-barcoded 5' primer and a J-beta primer mix. Each cDNA molecule was tagged by a template-switch adaptor that had 12 random nucleotides. MiXCR was run by TCRdb on the 5' RACE reads, yielding one entry per CDR3 protein. Of roughly 1,500,000 distinct CDR3 sequences in the sample, about 40% are singletons; the top ten hold approximately 7.9%.

The receptor's source is a young woman in good health. Specimen: blood. The rearrangement joins TRBV12-3 or TRBV12-4 to TRBJ1-1; tentative D call: TRBD1 (6 bases). The CDR3, as DNA: TGTGCCAGCAGTGAAGGACTCAGGGGCACTGAAGCTTTCTTT. It encodes CASSEGLRGTEAFF.